This TCR beta chain was identified in a study of shared clonotypes between healthy human individuals. TCRdb's table, derived via immunoSEQ multiplex PCR, lists solely in-frame clones and lacks some. This sample has 2 million to 3 million clones, with 93% found just once. Concerning this clone: Its antigen remains unknown.

Overall study findings and caveats: Generally, estimated richness proved larger in naive subsets than it did in memory subsets. The study found lower generation probabilities in non-shared clonotypes than in those shared by all four donors.

The CDR3 sequence is 14 residues long. V lost 3 bases and J 6 bases, leaving 14 bases between the germline ends. Germline values: CDR1 SNHLY, CDR2 FYNNEI. Specimen: naive CD4+ T cells from PBMCs. The subset: CD45RA+ positively selected. The chain is built from TRBV2 and TRBJ1-1, with unresolved D. The clonotype was recovered from a man in his late teens or twenties in good health. Some clones in this sample may be carry-over from other donors' samples. The CDR3 DNA reads TGTGCCAGCAGTGACCGGGCGGCGTCCTCTGAAGCTTTCTTT. Translated, it gives CASSDRAASSEAFF.